This paragraph reports one TCR beta chain. Its antigen remains unknown. Germline and junction disagree at one end, which may indicate a read error. RNA was extracted from bulk tissue without any cell sorting. The sample belongs to a study of tumor and adjacent non-tumor tissue in lung cancer. Study details: Around 4.2 million productive TCRbeta reads were obtained per sample on average.

A modified ARM-PCR protocol with three rounds of nested PCR amplified TCRbeta. One entry per CDR3 protein results from TCRdb running MiXCR on the multiplex PCR reads. The sample comprises approximately 100,000 distinct CDR3 sequences, around 80% of which are singletons, and about 40% rests with the top ten. This CDR3 contains 15 residues. Germline CDR1 is DFQATT and CDR2 is SNEGSKA (reference sequence). Study outcomes and limitations: Tumor tissue had significantly higher TCR diversity than normal lung. Tumor repertoires had a smaller top 100 clone share than normal lung. Higher tumor TCR diversity was associated with shorter survival.

The sequence was collected from a woman aged 60 to 75 with non-small cell lung cancer. The sequencing input was lung tumor tissue. This rearrangement joins TRBV20-1 to TRBJ2-3; either TRBD1 or TRBD2 may fit D (5 bases each). CDR3 nucleotides: TGCACTGCTAGAGTCGGGACGGGGATAGCAGATACACAGTATTTT. Translated, it gives CTARVGTGIADTQYF.